The subject of this entry is one TCR beta chain. This CDR3 has 14 residues. J lost 6 bases, V lost 7 bases, and 12 bases had no gene match. Germline CDR1 MNHEY, CDR2 SMNVEV (reference sequence). Profiling relied on immunoSEQ multiplex PCR, and the TCRdb table lists in-frame clones only, not all of them. The profile covers roughly 200,000 clones, with under 90% appearing a single time and more than 5.5% taken by the ten largest. This entry comes from a study of blood T cell repertoires in COVID-19. The rearrangement links TRBV27 to TRBJ2-7, with TRBD1 matching 7 bases. Material: peripheral blood. This TCR was recovered from a man of 80 years or more with acute or convalescent COVID-19. CDR3 sequence (DNA): TGTGCCAGCATTAAGACAGGGTCGTCTCTCGAGCAGTACTTC. Translating gives CASIKTGSSLEQYF.